What follows describes a single T cell receptor (beta chain). The antigen remains unidentified. The data originate from a study of OX40 agonist ivuxolimab in advanced cancers. Notes on the study in general: Dosing at 0.1 to 3.0 mg/kg was accompanied by clonal expansion of CD4+ and CD8+ blood T cells by week 6. Several nonresponders also turned out to have low normalized T-cell clonal expansion.

Exclusion of a patient followed from autoimmune disease history or systemic immunosuppression. Clones were read by immunoSEQ multiplex PCR, and TCRdb kept only the in-frame ones, dropping some. The sample includes over 60,000 clones, about 85% of them seen just once. CDR3 length: 15 residues. The junction had 13 bases not matched to a gene; V was cut back by 6 bases and J by 9 bases. Germline V gives CDR1 MNHEY, CDR2 SMNVEV (reference sequence). The receptor comes from an adult with an advanced solid tumor such as melanoma, head and neck, liver or kidney cancer. The V call is TRBV27, the J call TRBJ2-1; 8 nucleotides line up with TRBD1. The starting material was CD4+ or CD8+ T cells sorted from blood, obtained in a trial of the OX40 agonist ivuxolimab. CDR3 residues: CASSPGQGLYGEQFF. The CDR3 nucleotides read TGTGCCAGCAGCCCAGGACAGGGATTATATGGTGAGCAGTTCTTC.